This T cell receptor beta chain was profiled in a study of T cell repertoires in cytomegalovirus infection. Study overall: Both recently identified HLA-C-restricted and well-studied HLA-B-restricted CMV epitopes were used in the study. Public TCR beta signatures were indicative of both CMV infection and a matching HLA type. Notes on the study in general: CMV carriers with the relevant HLA were identified by cumulative public TCR beta family frequency. Clonotypes of TCR beta that were HLA-C-restricted and CMV-specific dominated the ex vivo response.

Via MiXCR, TCRdb re-called the reads, giving one row per CDR3 protein. The table records under 150,000 distinct CDR3 sequences, around 30% of them present only once. The CDR3 is 12 residues long. Germline V gives CDR1 SNHLY, CDR2 FYNNEI. V was pared by 8 bases and J by 1 base, with 9 bases between. As regards this clonotype: Its matching antigen is unknown.

The clonotype comes from a human donor in good health (CMV status not recorded). Some clones in this sample may be carry-over from other donors' samples. The V call is TRBV2, the J call TRBJ2-7; possibly TRBD1 or TRBD2 for D (5 bases each). The sequenced sample was CD8+ T cells from cultured PBMCs, obtained from culture after CMV antigen stimulation. Here the CDR3 DNA reads TGTGCCAGCGGGGGTGAATCCTACGAGCAGTACTTC. Its translation is CASGGESYEQYF.